The 7 T cell receptor beta chains given below trace back to one sample, sequenced in a study of shared clonotypes between healthy human individuals. The method was immunoSEQ multiplex PCR; TCRdb's version includes in-frame clones alone and lacks a portion of them. The data hold approximately 1.5 million clones, with 98% observed a single time. What was sequenced was naive CD4+ T cells sorted from blood. Subset meaning: CD45RA+ positively selected. These receptors were taken from a man aged 25-40 years in good health.

The gene calls are TRBV5-1 and TRBJ2-5; 8 positions match TRBD1. V trimming: 7 bases; J trimming: 5 bases; junction bases outside the gene matches: 10. This CDR3 has 14 amino acids. Germline CDR1 reads SGHRS; CDR2 reads YFSETQ. For the CDR3, the DNA is TGCGCCAGCTCGATGACAGGGGCTGAGGAGACCCAGTACTTC. This codes for CASSMTGAEETQYF.

J is TRBJ2-1 and V is TRBV7-6, with D perhaps given as TRBD1 or TRBD2 (5 bases each). V lost 6 bases and J 10 bases, leaving 22 bases between the germline ends. In germline, CDR1 is SGHVS, CDR2 FNYEAQ. The CDR3 has 15 amino acids. As DNA, the CDR3 is TGTGCCAGCAGGTTCCGGGACGGACCGGGCAACGAGCAGTTCTTC. Translation gives CASRFRDGPGNEQFF.

The chain joins TRBV5-1 to TRBJ2-3, with 10 bases lining up with TRBD2. With 0 bases clipped from V and 1 base from J, the junction kept 5 bases outside the gene matches. Germline-derived CDR1 and CDR2 are SGHRS and YFSETQ. The CDR3 runs 17 residues. CDR3 sequence: CASSLVPGLAGTDTQYF. The CDR3 DNA follows: TGCGCCAGCAGCTTGGTCCCTGGACTAGCGGGCACAGATACGCAGTATTTT.

The chain uses TRBV27 and TRBJ2-1; D is unclear. The CDR3 spans 13 residues. The ends were cut back, 5 bases at V and 7 bases at J, with 12 bases in the middle. Germline V gives CDR1 MNHEY, CDR2 SMNVEV (reference sequence). DNA for the CDR3: TGTGCCAGCAGTAACTTTGGTAAGAATGAGCAGTTCTTC. Translating gives CASSNFGKNEQFF.

With respect to this clone: A junction boundary mismatches the germline segment, possibly from a read error. The chain combines TRBV19 with TRBJ2-3, with 9 bases identical to TRBD2. The length of the CDR3 is 12 residues. Germline V gene sequence: CDR1 LNHDA, CDR2 SQIVND (reference sequence). The DNA for the CDR3 is TGTGCCAGTAGTTTGGGACTAGCCAAGCCCAGATTT. Its protein product is CASSLGLAKPRF. Variable domain in full (rest from reference TRBV19 and TRBJ2-3): DGGITQSPKYLFRKEGQNVTLSCEQNLNHDAMYWYRQDPGQGLRLIYYSQIVNDFQKGDIAEGYSVSREKKESFPLTVTSAQKNPTAFYLCASSLGLAKPRFGPGTRLTVL.

The genes are TRBV5-1 and TRBJ1-2, with D uncertain. With 0 bases removed from V and 3 bases from J, the gap between germline ends came to 6 bases. Germline-derived CDR1 and CDR2 are SGHRS and YFSETQ. This CDR3 has 13 residues. The CDR3 loop reads CASSLADHYGYTF. The CDR3 nucleotides read TGCGCCAGCAGCTTGGCAGATCACTATGGCTACACCTTC.

The chain links TRBV6-1 to TRBJ2-5, with 10 bases that match TRBD2. The CDR3 spans 14 residues. The V segment lost 4 bases and the J segment 11 bases; nucleotides outside the gene matches: 10. Looked up from germline, CDR1 is MNHNS and CDR2 is SASEGT. The CDR3 reads CASSGLAGVGEQYF. The DNA of the CDR3 is TGTGCCAGCAGTGGTCTAGCGGGAGTGGGGGAGCAGTACTTC.